A selection of T cell receptor beta chains follows, all from one sample in a study of cytomegalovirus exposure and HLA in healthy donors. Profiling relied on immunoSEQ multiplex PCR, and the TCRdb table lists in-frame clones only, not all of them. The sample gives about 160,000 clones, 80% to 90% of which show up once; about 2% is in the top ten. Material for sequencing was PBMCs. The receptors originated from a woman aged 18-29 years in good health and CMV-seronegative. Each CDR3 is given with its conserved first and last residue. A D gene is named only where the DNA matches it firmly. A clone size is listed for some rows: how often the clone was seen (once, few, many), or a class if it is expanded.

cdr3_length	clone_size	d_call	v_call	j_call	cdr3_aa	cdr3_nt
12	.	.	TRBV7-9	TRBJ2-3	CASSYEGDTQYF	TGTGCCAGCAGCTACGAGGGAGATACGCAGTATTTT
14	.	TRBD2	TRBV10-1	TRBJ2-2	CASGPAGGSGELFF	TGCGCCAGCGGGCCGGCGGGAGGGTCCGGGGAGCTGTTTTTT
18	.	.	TRBV5-5	TRBJ2-6	CASSLVTVGASGANVLTF	TGTGCCAGCAGCTTGGTGACCGTGGGCGCCTCTGGGGCCAACGTCCTGACTTTC
13	.	.	TRBV5-4	TRBJ1-6	CASSVQDNSPLHF	TGTGCCAGCAGCGTTCAGGATAATTCACCCCTCCACTTT
16	.	TRBD1	TRBV28	TRBJ2-1	CASSKHRGRGEGEQFF	TGTGCCAGCAGTAAACACAGGGGGCGCGGCGAGGGTGAGCAGTTCTTC
12	.	.	TRBV29-1	TRBJ2-7	CSVEASGDEQYF	TGCAGCGTTGAAGCCTCGGGGGACGAGCAGTACTTC
15	once	.	TRBV18	TRBJ1-1	CASSPHREMNTEAFF	TGTGCCAGCTCACCACACCGAGAAATGAACACTGAAGCTTTCTTT
16	.	TRBD2	TRBV7-2	TRBJ2-1	CASTLGGGGPYNEQFF	TGTGCCAGCACCCTAGGCGGGGGGGGCCCCTACAATGAGCAGTTCTTC
12	.	TRBD1	TRBV28	TRBJ2-7	CAVRRQGHEQYF	TGTGCCGTCCGAAGACAGGGCCACGAGCAGTACTTC
17	.	TRBD2	TRBV2	TRBJ2-7	CASSANLAGGVLNEQYF	TGTGCCAGCAGTGCAAACCTAGCGGGGGGGGTTCTGAACGAGCAGTACTTC
12	.	.	TRBV28	TRBJ1-2	CASSLRGYGYTF	TGTGCCAGCAGTTTACGGGGATATGGCTACACCTTC
17	.	TRBD2	TRBV27	TRBJ2-2	CASSPILGGVNTGELFF	TGTGCCAGCAGTCCCATCCTGGGGGGGGTGAACACCGGGGAGCTGTTTTTT
13	few	.	TRBV19	TRBJ2-6	CASRHSGANVLTF	TGTGCCAGCAGGCACTCTGGGGCCAACGTCCTGACTTTC
17	.	.	TRBV12-5	TRBJ2-7	CASGLVLSDRTGDEQYF	TGTGCTAGTGGCCTAGTATTGAGCGACAGGACGGGCGACGAGCAGTACTTC
11	.	.	TRBV20-1	TRBJ2-1	CSAREDTEQFF	TGCAGTGCTAGAGAGGACACTGAGCAGTTCTTC
13	once	.	TRBV2	TRBJ1-3	CASSVGAGNTIYF	TGTGCCAGCAGTGTTGGGGCCGGAAACACCATATATTTT
18	.	TRBD1	TRBV2	TRBJ1-5	CASSFHPDRGQNNQPQHF	TGTGCCAGCAGCTTTCATCCTGACAGGGGCCAAAACAATCAGCCCCAGCATTTT
14	.	.	TRBV29-1	TRBJ2-3	CSGRFAPPGLTQYF	TGCAGCGGACGGTTCGCCCCCCCGGGACTCACGCAGTATTTT
16	.	TRBD2	TRBV5-1	TRBJ2-1	CASSDLSGSSYNEQFF	TGCGCCAGCAGCGACCTTAGCGGGAGCTCCTACAATGAGCAGTTCTTC
15	.	TRBD1	TRBV6-5	TRBJ1-2	CASRAGTGENYGYTF	TGTGCCAGCAGGGCCGGGACAGGGGAAAACTATGGCTACACCTTC
13	.	.	TRBV29-1	TRBJ1-2	CSVEERTAYGYTF	TGCAGCGTTGAAGAAAGGACAGCTTACGGCTACACCTTC
16	.	.	TRBV5-1	TRBJ2-1	CASSLIPSDLYNEQFF	TGCGCCAGCAGCCTAATCCCTAGTGATCTCTACAATGAGCAGTTCTTC